This T cell receptor beta chain was observed in a study of early T cells in non-severe SARS-CoV-2 infection. About the study: Investigators sequenced bulk RNA drawn from unsorted whole blood, and chains remained unpaired.

In its sample, this clonotype was seen a few times. Trimming removed 3 bases at V and 2 bases at J, with 22 bases between. Germline V gene lookup returns CDR1 SGHDN and CDR2 FVKESK. The CDR3 loop spans 18 amino acids. The library protocol tagged individual cDNA molecules with unique molecular identifiers. MiXCR, run by TCRdb on the 5' RACE reads, gives a single entry per CDR3 protein. This sample has 80,000 or so distinct CDR3 sequences, with approximately 12% found just once. The sequenced sample was whole blood. The chain is built from TRBV14 and TRBJ2-5; a possible D gene is TRBD2 (6 bases). The origin of this receptor is an adult who was a healthcare worker with PCR-confirmed SARS-CoV-2 infection or an uninfected control (not recorded which). DNA for the CDR3: TGTGCCAGCAGCCAGCTCCGGGACTCTCACGAACTACAAGAGACCCAGTACTTC. Its translation: CASSQLRDSHELQETQYF.